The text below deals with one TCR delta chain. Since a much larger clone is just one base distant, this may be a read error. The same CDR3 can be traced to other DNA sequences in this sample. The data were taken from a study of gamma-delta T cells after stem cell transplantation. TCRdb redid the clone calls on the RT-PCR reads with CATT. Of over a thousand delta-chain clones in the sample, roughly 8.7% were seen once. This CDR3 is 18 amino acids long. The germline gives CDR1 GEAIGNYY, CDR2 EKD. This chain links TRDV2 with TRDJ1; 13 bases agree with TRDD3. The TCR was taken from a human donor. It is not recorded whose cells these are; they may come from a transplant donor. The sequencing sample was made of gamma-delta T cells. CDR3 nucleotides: TGTGCCTGTGACACCGTAACTACTGGGGGATACGGAACCGATAAACTCATCTTC. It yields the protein CACDTVTTGGYGTDKLIF.